Given below is one T cell receptor (beta chain) in context. The sample comes from a study of cytomegalovirus exposure and HLA in healthy donors. Germline V gives CDR1 SGHNT, CDR2 YYREEE (reference sequence). The CDR3 has 12 residues. The V and J ends lost 6 bases and 8 bases respectively, with 9 bases between them. Amplification used 60 Vbeta primers and 13 Jbeta primers. Produced via immunoSEQ multiplex PCR; TCRdb's table is partial and in-frame only. The table shows roughly 6,100 clones, with more than 45% occurring only once. This receptor was taken from a man aged 30 to 39 in good health and CMV-seropositive. The chain links TRBV5-4 to TRBJ1-6; D is unclear. What was sequenced was PBMCs. Written as DNA, the CDR3 is TGTGCCAGCACTAGTCCTGATTCACCCCTCCACTTT. It yields the protein CASTSPDSPLHF.